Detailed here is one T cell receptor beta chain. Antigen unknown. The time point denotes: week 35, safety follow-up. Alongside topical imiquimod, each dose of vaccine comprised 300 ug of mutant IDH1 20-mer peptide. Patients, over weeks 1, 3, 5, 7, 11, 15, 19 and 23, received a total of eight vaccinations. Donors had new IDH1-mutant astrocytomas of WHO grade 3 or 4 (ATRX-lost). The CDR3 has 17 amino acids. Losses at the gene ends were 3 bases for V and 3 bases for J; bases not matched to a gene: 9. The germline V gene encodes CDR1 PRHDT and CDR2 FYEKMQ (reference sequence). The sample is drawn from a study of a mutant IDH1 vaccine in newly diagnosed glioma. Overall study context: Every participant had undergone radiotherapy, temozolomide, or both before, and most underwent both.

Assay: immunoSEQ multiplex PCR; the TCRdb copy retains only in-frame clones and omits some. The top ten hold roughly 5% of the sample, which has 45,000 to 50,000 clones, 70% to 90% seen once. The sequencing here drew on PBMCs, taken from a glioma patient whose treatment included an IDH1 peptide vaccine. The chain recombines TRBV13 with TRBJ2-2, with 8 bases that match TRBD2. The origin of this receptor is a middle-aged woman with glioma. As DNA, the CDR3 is TGTGCCAGCAGCTTTCAGTCCGGGGGGGCATACACCGGGGAGCTGTTTTTT. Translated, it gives CASSFQSGGAYTGELFF.